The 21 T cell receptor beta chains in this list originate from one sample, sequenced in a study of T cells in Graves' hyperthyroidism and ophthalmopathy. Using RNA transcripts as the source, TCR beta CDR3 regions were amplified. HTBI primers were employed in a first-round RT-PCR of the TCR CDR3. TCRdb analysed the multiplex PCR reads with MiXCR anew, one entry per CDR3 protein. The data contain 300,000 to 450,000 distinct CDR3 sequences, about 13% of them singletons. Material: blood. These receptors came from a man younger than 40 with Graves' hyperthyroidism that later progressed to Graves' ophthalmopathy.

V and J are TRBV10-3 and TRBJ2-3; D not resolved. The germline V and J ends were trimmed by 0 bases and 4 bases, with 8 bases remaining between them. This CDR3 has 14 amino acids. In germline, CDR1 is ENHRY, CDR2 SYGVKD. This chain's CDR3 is CAISESTMADTQYF. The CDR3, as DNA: TGTGCCATCAGTGAGTCGACGATGGCAGATACGCAGTATTTT.

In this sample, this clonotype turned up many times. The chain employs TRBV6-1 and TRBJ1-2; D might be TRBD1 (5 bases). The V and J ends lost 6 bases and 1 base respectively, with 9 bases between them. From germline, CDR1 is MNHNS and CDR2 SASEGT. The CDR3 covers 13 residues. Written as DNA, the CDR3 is TGTGCCAGCAGGACAGAAAATAACTATGGCTACACCTTC. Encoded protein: CASRTENNYGYTF.

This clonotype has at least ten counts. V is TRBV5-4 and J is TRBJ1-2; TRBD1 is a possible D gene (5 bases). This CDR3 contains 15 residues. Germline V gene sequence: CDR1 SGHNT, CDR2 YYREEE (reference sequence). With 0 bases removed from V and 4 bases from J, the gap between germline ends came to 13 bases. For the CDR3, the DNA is TGTGCCAGCAGCTTGGATCAGGGTCGGAGCTATGGCTACACCTTC. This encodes CASSLDQGRSYGYTF.

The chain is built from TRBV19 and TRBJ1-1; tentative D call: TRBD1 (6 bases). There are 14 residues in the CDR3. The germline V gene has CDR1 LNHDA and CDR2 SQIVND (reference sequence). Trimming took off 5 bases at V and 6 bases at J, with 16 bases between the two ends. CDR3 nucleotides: TGTGCCAGTAGTCACCAGGGGTTAGGCGCTGAAGCTTTCTTT. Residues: CASSHQGLGAEAFF.

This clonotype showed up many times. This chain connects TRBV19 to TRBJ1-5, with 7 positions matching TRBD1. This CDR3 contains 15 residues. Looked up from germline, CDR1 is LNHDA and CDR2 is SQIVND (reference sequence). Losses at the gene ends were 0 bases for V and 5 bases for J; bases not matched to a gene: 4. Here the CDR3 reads CASSIEDRVYQPQHF. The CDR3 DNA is TGTGCCAGTAGTATAGAAGACAGGGTGTATCAGCCCCAGCATTTT.

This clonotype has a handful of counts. The CDR3 coding sequence is TGTGCCAGCAGTTCGGGACAGGGTTTGGCAAACATTCAGTACTTC. Amino acids: CASSSGQGLANIQYF. The rearrangement links TRBV6-2 or TRBV6-3 to TRBJ2-4; 9 bases map to TRBD1. Germline V lookup: CDR1 MNHEY, CDR2 SVGEGT. V dropped 4 bases and J dropped 6; count of bases not matched to a gene: 7. The CDR3 extends over 15 amino acids.

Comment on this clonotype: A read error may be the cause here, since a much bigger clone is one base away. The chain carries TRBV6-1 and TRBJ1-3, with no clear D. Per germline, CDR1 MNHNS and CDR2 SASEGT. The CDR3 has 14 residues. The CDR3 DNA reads TGTGCCAACAGTGAAAGGACCTCTGGAAACACCATATATTTT. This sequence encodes CANSERTSGNTIYF.

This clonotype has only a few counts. CDR3 amino acids: CASRLGVADYNSPLHF. CDR3 nucleotides: TGTGCCAGCAGGCTAGGGGTTGCGGACTATAATTCACCCCTCCACTTT. The chain has TRBV12-3 or TRBV12-4 and TRBJ1-6; possibly TRBD1 for D (5 bases). Trimming removed 6 bases from V and 3 bases from J, with 15 bases in between. The CDR3 has 16 amino acids.

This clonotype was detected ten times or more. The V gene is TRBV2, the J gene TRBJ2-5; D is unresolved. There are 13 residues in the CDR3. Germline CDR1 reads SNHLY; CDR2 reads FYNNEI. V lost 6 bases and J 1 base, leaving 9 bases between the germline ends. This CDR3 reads CASRTYFQETQYF. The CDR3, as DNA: TGTGCCAGCAGGACTTATTTCCAAGAGACCCAGTACTTC.

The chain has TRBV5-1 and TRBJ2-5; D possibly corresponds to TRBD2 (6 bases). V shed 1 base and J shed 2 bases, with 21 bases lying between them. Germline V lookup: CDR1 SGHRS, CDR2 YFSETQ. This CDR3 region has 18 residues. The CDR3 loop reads CASSLIRGANMNQETQYF. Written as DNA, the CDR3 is TGCGCCAGCAGCTTGATCCGCGGGGCGAATATGAATCAAGAGACCCAGTACTTC. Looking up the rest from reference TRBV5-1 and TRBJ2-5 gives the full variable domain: KAGVTQTPRYLIKTRGQQVTLSCSPISGHRSVSWYQQTPGQGLQFLFEYFSETQRNKGNFPGRFSGRQFSNSRSEMNVSTLELGDSALYLCASSLIRGANMNQETQYFGPGTRLLVL.

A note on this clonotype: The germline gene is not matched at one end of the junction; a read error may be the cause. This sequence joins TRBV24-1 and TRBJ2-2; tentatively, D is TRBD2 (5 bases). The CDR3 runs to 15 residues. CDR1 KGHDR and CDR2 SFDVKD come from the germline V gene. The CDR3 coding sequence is TGTGCCACCAGTGTCGGAGGTCGGAACACCGGGGAGCTGCTTTTT. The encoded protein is CATSVGGRNTGELLF.

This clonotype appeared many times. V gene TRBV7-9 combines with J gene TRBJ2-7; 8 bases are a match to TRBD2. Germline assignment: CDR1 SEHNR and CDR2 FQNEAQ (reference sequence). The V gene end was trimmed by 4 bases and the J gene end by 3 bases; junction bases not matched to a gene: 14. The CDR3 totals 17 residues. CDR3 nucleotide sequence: TGTGCCAGCAGCTCTACCGGCCGACTAGCGAATTTCTACGAGCAGTACTTC. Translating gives CASSSTGRLANFYEQYF.

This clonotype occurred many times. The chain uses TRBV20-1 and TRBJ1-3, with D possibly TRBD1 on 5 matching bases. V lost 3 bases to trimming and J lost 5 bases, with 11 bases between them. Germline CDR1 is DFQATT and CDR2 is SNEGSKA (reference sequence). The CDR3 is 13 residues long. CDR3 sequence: CSASWEGRNTIYF. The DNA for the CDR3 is TGCAGTGCTAGTTGGGAGGGGCGAAACACCATATATTTT.

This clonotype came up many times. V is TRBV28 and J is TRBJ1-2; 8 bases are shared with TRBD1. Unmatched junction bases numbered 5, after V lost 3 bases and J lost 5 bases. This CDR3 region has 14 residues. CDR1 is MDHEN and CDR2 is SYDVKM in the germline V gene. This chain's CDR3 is CASSFMDRAYGYTF. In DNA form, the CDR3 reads TGTGCCAGCAGTTTTATGGACAGGGCTTATGGCTACACCTTC.

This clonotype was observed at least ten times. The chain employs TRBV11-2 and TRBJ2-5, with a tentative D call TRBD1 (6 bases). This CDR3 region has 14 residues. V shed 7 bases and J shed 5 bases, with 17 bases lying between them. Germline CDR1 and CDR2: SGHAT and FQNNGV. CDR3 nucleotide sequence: TGTGCCAGCAATAAGGGGCCCGGACAGGAGACCCAGTACTTC. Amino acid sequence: CASNKGPGQETQYF.

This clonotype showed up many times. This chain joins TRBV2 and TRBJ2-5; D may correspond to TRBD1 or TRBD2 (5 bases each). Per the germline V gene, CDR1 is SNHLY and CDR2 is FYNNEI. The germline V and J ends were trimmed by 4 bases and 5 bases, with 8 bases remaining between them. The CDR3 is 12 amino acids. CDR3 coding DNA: TGTGCCAGCAGTGTCGGGGCGGAGACCCAGTACTTC. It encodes CASSVGAETQYF.

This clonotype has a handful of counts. The DNA of the CDR3 is TGTGCCAGTAGTACCCGGGACAGGACTTATAGCAATCAGCCCCAGCATTTT. Protein sequence: CASSTRDRTYSNQPQHF. J is TRBJ1-5 and V is TRBV19, with TRBD1 matching over 8 bases. Germline CDR1 and CDR2: LNHDA and SQIVND (reference sequence). The CDR3 is made up of 17 amino acids. Unmatched junction bases numbered 8, after V lost 4 bases and J lost 0 bases.

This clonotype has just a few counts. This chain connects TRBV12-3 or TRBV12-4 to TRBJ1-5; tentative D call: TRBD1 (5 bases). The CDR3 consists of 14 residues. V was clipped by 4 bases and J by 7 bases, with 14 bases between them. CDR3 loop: CASSSSGTYQPQHF. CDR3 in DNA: TGTGCCAGCAGTTCTTCCGGGACGTACCAGCCCCAGCATTTT.

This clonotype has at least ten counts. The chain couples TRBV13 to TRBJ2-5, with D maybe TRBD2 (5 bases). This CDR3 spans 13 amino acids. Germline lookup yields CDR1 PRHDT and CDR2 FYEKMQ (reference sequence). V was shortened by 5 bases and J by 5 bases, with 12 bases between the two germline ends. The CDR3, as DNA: TGTGCCAGCAGCCCGGGGTTTTGGGAGACCCAGTACTTC. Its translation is CASSPGFWETQYF.

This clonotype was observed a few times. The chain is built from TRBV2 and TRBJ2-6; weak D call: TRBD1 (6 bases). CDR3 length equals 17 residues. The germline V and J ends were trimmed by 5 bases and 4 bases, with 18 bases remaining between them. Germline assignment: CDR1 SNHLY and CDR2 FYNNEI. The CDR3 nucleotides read TGTGCCAGCAGTTACCGGGACAATTATGCGGGGGCCAACGTCCTGACTTTC. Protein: CASSYRDNYAGANVLTF.

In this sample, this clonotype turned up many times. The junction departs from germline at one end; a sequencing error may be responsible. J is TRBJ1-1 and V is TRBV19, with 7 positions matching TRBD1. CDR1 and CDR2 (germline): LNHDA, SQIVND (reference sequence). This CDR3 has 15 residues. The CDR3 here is CASSFDREGNAEAFF. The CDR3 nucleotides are TGTGCCAGTAGTTTCGACAGGGAGGGGAACGCTGAAGCTTTCTTT.